Shown below are 16 T cell receptor beta chains from a single sample sequenced in a study of T cell responses to AZD1222 COVID-19 vaccine. The method was immunoSEQ multiplex PCR; TCRdb's version includes in-frame clones alone and lacks a portion of them. Among approximately 150,000 clones, 94% were seen once, and the ten largest hold under 6%. Sequenced here: peripheral blood, sampled 28 days after the second AZD1222 dose. The source of these receptors is an adult who received the AZD1222 COVID-19 vaccine.

V and J are TRBV7-2 and TRBJ2-7, with D perhaps assigned TRBD1 or TRBD2 (5 bases each). Between the trimmed V and J ends, which lost 5 bases and 7 bases, there was a span of 15 bases. This CDR3 has 13 residues. Germline values: CDR1 SGHTA, CDR2 FQGNSA. CDR3 protein: CASSPRELGEQYF. The CDR3 nucleotides are TGTGCCAGCAGCCCCAGGGAGCTGGGGGAGCAGTACTTC.

V and J are TRBV24-1 and TRBJ1-5, with TRBD1 as a possible D gene (6 bases). V was pared by 9 bases and J by 1 base, with 6 bases between. The CDR3 has 12 amino acids. CDR1 and CDR2 from the germline V gene are KGHDR and SFDVKD. The DNA of the CDR3 is TGTGCCACCGGGACAAGCAATCAGCCCCAGCATTTT. Its protein is CATGTSNQPQHF.

This clone was counted once. V is TRBV19 and J is TRBJ1-5; D might be TRBD1 (5 bases). The CDR3 is made up of 15 amino acids. The germline V and J ends were trimmed by 5 bases and 4 bases, with 15 bases remaining between them. Germline assignment: CDR1 LNHDA and CDR2 SQIVND (reference sequence). The CDR3 reads CASSQTVGGNQPQHF. The CDR3 coding sequence is TGTGCCAGTAGTCAGACAGTCGGGGGTAATCAGCCCCAGCATTTT.

This clone was detected once. J is TRBJ2-7 and V is TRBV4-3; 9 bases are shared with TRBD1. The germline V gene encodes CDR1 LGHNA and CDR2 YSLEER. The V gene end was trimmed by 2 bases and the J gene end by 3 bases; junction bases not matched to a gene: 5. The length of the CDR3 is 15 residues. The CDR3 nucleotides read TGCGCCAGCAGCCAAAAAGGACAGGGGTTCTACGAGCAGTACTTC. Its translation is CASSQKGQGFYEQYF.

The chain carries TRBV6-5 and TRBJ2-3; 7 positions match TRBD1. The CDR3 runs 14 residues. J lost 0 bases, V lost 6 bases, and 3 bases had no gene match. Germline V CDR1 and CDR2: MNHEY, SVGAGI. CDR3 sequence: CASRPGQSTDTQYF. The CDR3 nucleotides are TGTGCCAGCAGACCGGGACAGAGCACAGATACGCAGTATTTT.

The chain recombines TRBV28 with TRBJ1-4; 7 nucleotides line up with TRBD1. Germline V gene lookup returns CDR1 MDHEN and CDR2 SYDVKM. The length of the CDR3 is 16 residues. J gave up 0 bases and V 8 bases, and 9 bases lay outside the gene matches. The CDR3 bases are TGTGCCAGCCTCCGGACAGGACCTACAACTAATGAAAAACTGTTTTTT. Its protein product is CASLRTGPTTNEKLFF.

This clone was found once. This chain uses TRBV28 with TRBJ1-5; D is undetermined. This CDR3 comprises 14 residues. V gave up 2 bases and J gave up 2 bases, with 7 bases separating them. The germline gives CDR1 MDHEN, CDR2 SYDVKM. The CDR3: CASSLGPRNQPQHF. CDR3 sequence (DNA): TGTGCCAGCAGTTTAGGACCGCGCAATCAGCCCCAGCATTTT.

This chain connects TRBV5-1 to TRBJ1-6, with a tentative D call TRBD1 (5 bases). Trimming stripped 4 bases from V and 10 bases from J, with 18 bases between. This CDR3 has 15 amino acids. CDR1 is SGHRS, CDR2 YFSETQ, per germline. The CDR3 bases are TGCGCCAGCAGCCCCCCGGGACCTAGATTCTCACCCCTCCACTTT. Translation gives CASSPPGPRFSPLHF.

Only a few counts were recorded for this clone. This chain joins TRBV5-1 and TRBJ2-7; D is perhaps TRBD2 (6 bases). CDR3 length equals 15 residues. Germline V gene lookup returns CDR1 SGHRS and CDR2 YFSETQ. V shed 4 bases and J shed 5 bases, with 19 bases lying between them. For the CDR3, the DNA is TGCGCCAGCAGCCGCTTGGAAGGCGGGATTCACGAGCAGTACTTC. Translated, it gives CASSRLEGGIHEQYF.

The chain links TRBV6-4 to TRBJ2-3; D might be TRBD2 (6 bases). There are 16 residues in the CDR3. The V gene lost 1 base and the J gene lost 1 base, with 12 bases spanning the gap. The germline V gene encodes CDR1 MRHNA and CDR2 SNTAGT. In nucleotides, the CDR3 is TGTGCCAGCAGTGACTACGGAGGGATGGGCACAGATACGCAGTATTTT. Its protein is CASSDYGGMGTDTQYF.

The V call is TRBV14, the J call TRBJ1-2; D gene unclear. CDR1 is SGHDN, CDR2 FVKESK, per germline. The length of the CDR3 is 13 residues. V was shortened by 3 bases and J by 7 bases, with 12 bases between the two germline ends. The CDR3: CASSHRTVIGYTF. The CDR3 coding sequence is TGTGCCAGCAGCCACCGCACCGTGATTGGCTACACCTTC. Drawing the rest from reference TRBV14 and TRBJ1-2, the complete variable domain is EAGVTQFPSHSVIEKGQTVTLRCDPISGHDNLYWYRRVMGKEIKFLLHFVKESKQDESGMPNNRFLAERTGGTYSTLKVQPAELEDSGVYFCASSHRTVIGYTFGSGTRLTVV.

The rearrangement links TRBV28 to TRBJ1-4; D may be TRBD1 (5 bases). Germline values: CDR1 MDHEN, CDR2 SYDVKM. The CDR3 spans 15 residues. The V and J ends lost 7 bases and 8 bases respectively, with 20 bases between them. The CDR3 nucleotides read TGTGCCAGCATCCTGGGGGGAAGTGTCCGCGAAAAACTGTTTTTT. It specifies CASILGGSVREKLFF.

The chain couples TRBV28 to TRBJ1-2, with D perhaps matching TRBD1 (5 bases). Germline V gives CDR1 MDHEN, CDR2 SYDVKM. V shed 3 bases and J shed 7 bases, with 12 bases lying between them. The CDR3 is 13 amino acids. CDR3 sequence: CASSFEGSPGYTF. CDR3 DNA sequence: TGTGCCAGCAGTTTTGAGGGGTCCCCTGGCTACACCTTC.

The chain has TRBV28 and TRBJ1-4; D remains ambiguous. Germline loops: CDR1 MDHEN, CDR2 SYDVKM. CDR3 length: 13 residues. V lost 5 bases and J lost 9, with 13 bases in between. CDR3 coding DNA: TGTGCCAGCAGTCTAAAACAGATTAAAAAACTGTTTTTT. Its protein product is CASSLKQIKKLFF.

The chain links TRBV28 to TRBJ1-1; no firm D call. This CDR3 is built from 12 residues. The V gene's germline CDR1 is MDHEN and CDR2 SYDVKM. V lost 6 bases, J lost 4 bases, and 9 bases lay in between. The CDR3 spells CASSLLTTEAFF. The CDR3 DNA follows: TGTGCCAGCAGCCTATTGACCACTGAAGCTTTCTTT.

The chain links TRBV24-1 to TRBJ2-1, with TRBD1 identical over 9 bases. The CDR3 loop spans 15 amino acids. Germline-derived CDR1 and CDR2 are KGHDR and SFDVKD. With 7 bases clipped from V and 4 bases from J, the junction kept 7 bases outside the gene matches. Here the CDR3 reads CATSTGTGRYNEQFF. The CDR3 DNA follows: TGTGCCACCAGCACCGGGACAGGGCGTTACAATGAGCAGTTCTTC.